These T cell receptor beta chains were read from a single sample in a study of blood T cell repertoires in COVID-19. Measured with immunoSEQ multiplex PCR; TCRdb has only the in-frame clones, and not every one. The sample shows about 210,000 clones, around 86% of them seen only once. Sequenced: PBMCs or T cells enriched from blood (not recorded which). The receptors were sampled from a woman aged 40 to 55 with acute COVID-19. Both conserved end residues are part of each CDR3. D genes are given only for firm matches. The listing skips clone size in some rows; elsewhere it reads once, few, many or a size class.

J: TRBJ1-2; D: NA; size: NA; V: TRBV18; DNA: TGTGCCAGCTCACCGCCGATTCGCAACAGGGATGGCTACACCTTC; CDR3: CASSPPIRNRDGYTF
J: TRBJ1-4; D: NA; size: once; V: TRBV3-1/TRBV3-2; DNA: TGTGCCAGCTCTCACGGCCCTCCTCCGGGAACTAATGAAAAACTGTTTTTT; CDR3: CASSHGPPPGTNEKLFF
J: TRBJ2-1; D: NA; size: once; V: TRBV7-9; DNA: TGTGCCAGCAGCTTAGTGGGCGAGATGTACAATGAGCAGTTCTTC; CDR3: CASSLVGEMYNEQFF
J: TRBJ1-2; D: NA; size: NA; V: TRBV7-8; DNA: TGTGCCAGCAGCCGATTAATCTATGGCTACACCTTC; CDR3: CASSRLIYGYTF
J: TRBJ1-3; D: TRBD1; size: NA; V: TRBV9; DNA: TGTGCCAGCAGCGTGATGGGGGGGGACAGGGGACCCGGAAACACCATATATTTT; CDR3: CASSVMGGDRGPGNTIYF
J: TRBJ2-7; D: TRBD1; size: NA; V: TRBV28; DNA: TGTGCCAGCATATCGACCGGGACAGGGGGTTACGAGCAGTACTTC; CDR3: CASISTGTGGYEQYF
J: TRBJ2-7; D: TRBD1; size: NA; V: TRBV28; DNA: TGTGCCAGCAGGGGACAGGGCTACGAGCAGTACTTC; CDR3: CASRGQGYEQYF
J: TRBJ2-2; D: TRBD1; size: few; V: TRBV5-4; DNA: TGTGCCAGCAGGCCCGGGACAGGAGTCACCGGGGAGCTGTTTTTT; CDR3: CASRPGTGVTGELFF
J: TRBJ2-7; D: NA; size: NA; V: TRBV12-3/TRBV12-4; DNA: TGTGCCAGCAGTTCCGGGGGATACGAGCAGTACTTC; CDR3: CASSSGGYEQYF
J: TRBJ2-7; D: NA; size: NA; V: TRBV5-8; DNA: TGTGCCACCCAGAGGGCCGCCCTCCGTGGGGAGCAGTACTTC; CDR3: CATQRAALRGEQYF
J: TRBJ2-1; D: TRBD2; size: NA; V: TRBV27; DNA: TGTGCCAGCAGTGTCTCCGCGGCCGAGGCGGGGGTCAATGAGCAGTTCTTC; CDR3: CASSVSAAEAGVNEQFF
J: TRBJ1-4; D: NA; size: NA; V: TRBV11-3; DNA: TGTGCCAGCAGCTTAGCCCAGGGGCGTGAAAAACTGTTTTTT; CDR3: CASSLAQGREKLFF
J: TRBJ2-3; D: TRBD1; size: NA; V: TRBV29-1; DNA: TGCAGCGTTACGGGACAGGGGGGCAGCACTATCACAGATACGCAGTATTTT; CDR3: CSVTGQGGSTITDTQYF
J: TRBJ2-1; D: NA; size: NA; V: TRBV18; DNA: TGTGCCAGCTCACCACCGGGGCCACGGAATGAGCAGTTCTTC; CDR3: CASSPPGPRNEQFF
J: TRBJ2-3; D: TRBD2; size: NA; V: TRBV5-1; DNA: TGCGCCAGCAGCTTGGTAGCGGGAGGAGAGGGTACAGATACGCAGTATTTT; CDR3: CASSLVAGGEGTDTQYF
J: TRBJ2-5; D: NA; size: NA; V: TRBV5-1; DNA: TGCGCCAGCAGCTTGGACAGGGTGGAGACCCAGTACTTC; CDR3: CASSLDRVETQYF
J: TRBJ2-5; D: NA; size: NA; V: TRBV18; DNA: TGTGCCAGCTCAGGGGGGTCGAAAGAGACCCAGTACTTC; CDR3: CASSGGSKETQYF
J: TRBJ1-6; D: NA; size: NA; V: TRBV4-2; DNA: TGTGCCAGCAGCCAAGCGCCTCGACAGACAGGCGTCTATAATTCACCCCTCCACTTT; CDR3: CASSQAPRQTGVYNSPLHF
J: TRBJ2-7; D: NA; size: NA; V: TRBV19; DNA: TGTGCCAGTAGTATAGGCGGGGTCGAGCAGTACTTC; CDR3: CASSIGGVEQYF
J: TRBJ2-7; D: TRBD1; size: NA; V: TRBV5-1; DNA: TGCGCCAGCAGCTCAGGGGGCGGCCACGAGCAGTACTTC; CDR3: CASSSGGGHEQYF
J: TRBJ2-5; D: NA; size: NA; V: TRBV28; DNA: TGTGCCACAATCGGGAGGGGGCGGGAGACCCAGTACTTC; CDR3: CATIGRGRETQYF
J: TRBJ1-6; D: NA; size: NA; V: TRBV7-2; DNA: TGTGCCAGCAGCTTTACGGCGGTTAATTCACCCCTCCACTTT; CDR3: CASSFTAVNSPLHF
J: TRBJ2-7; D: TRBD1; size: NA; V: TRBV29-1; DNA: TGCAGCGCAGGACAGGGGAACTACGAGCAGTACTTC; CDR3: CSAGQGNYEQYF
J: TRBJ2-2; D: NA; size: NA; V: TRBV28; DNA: TGTGCCAGCAGTTTAATTAGCGAGAACACCGGGGAGCTGTTTTTT; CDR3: CASSLISENTGELFF
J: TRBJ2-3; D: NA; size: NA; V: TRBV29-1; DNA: TGCAGCGTTGGTTTAGTGGGAGAGGCGCAGTATTTT; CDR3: CSVGLVGEAQYF
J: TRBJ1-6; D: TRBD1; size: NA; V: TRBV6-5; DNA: TGTGCCAGCTTTAACAGGGGGTCCACTTCAGCCCTCCACTTT; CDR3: CASFNRGSTSALHF
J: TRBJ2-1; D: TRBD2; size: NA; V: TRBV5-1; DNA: TGCGCCAGCAGCTCAGGGAGCGGGAGAGGCAATGAGCAGTTCTTC; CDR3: CASSSGSGRGNEQFF
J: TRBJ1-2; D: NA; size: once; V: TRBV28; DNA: TGTGCCAGCGGTCCGGGTTCCCAACCTCGCCCGGCCGGAAATGGCTACACCTTC; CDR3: CASGPGSQPRPAGNGYTF
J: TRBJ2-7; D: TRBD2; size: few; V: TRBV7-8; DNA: TGTGCCAGTGGACTAGCGGGGGCCTACGAGCAGTACTTC; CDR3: CASGLAGAYEQYF
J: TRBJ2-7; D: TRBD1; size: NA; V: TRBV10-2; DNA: TGCGCCAGCAGTGAGCCGGGACAGGTATCCTACGAGCAGTACTTC; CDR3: CASSEPGQVSYEQYF
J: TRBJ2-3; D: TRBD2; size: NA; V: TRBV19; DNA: TGTGCCAGTAGTAAATGGACTAGCGGGAGGGCCGAGAATACGCAGTATTTT; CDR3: CASSKWTSGRAENTQYF
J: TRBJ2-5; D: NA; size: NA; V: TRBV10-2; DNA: TGCGCCAGCAGTGAACTAGCCCAAGAGACCCAGTACTTC; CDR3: CASSELAQETQYF
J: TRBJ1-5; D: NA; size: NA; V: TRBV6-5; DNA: TGTGCCAGCAAGGCGACCCGGGGGAGCAATCAGCCCCAGCATTTT; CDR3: CASKATRGSNQPQHF
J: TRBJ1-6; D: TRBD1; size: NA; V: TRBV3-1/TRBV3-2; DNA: TGTGCCAGCAGCCAAGGAACAGGGGCGGGTAATTCACCCCTCCACTTT; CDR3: CASSQGTGAGNSPLHF
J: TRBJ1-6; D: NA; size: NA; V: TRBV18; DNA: TGTGCCAGCTCACCTGGTTCAGGGAGGGATTCACCCCTCCACTTT; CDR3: CASSPGSGRDSPLHF
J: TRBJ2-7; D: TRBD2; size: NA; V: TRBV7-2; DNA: TGTGCCAGCAGCTTCCGTAGCGGGGAGGTCTACGAGCAGTACTTC; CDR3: CASSFRSGEVYEQYF